These 2 T cell receptor beta chains were sequenced from one sample in a study of T cell repertoires in cytomegalovirus infection. TCRdb reprocessed the reads with MiXCR, giving one entry per CDR3 protein. The profile covers roughly 180,000 distinct CDR3 sequences, with 17% appearing a single time and 20% to 25% taken by the ten largest. Input material: CD8+ T cells from PBMCs. The origin of the receptors is a human donor in good health (CMV status not recorded). Some clones in this sample may be carry-over from other donors' samples.

J is TRBJ2-1 and V is TRBV28; D is unclear. Trimming left V 2 bases short and J 2 bases short, with 10 bases between. This CDR3 contains 15 residues. Per the germline V gene, CDR1 is MDHEN and CDR2 is SYDVKM. The DNA for the CDR3 is TGTGCCAGCAGTTTAGGGTTAGGGACCTACAATGAGCAGTTCTTC. This sequence encodes CASSLGLGTYNEQFF.

The rearrangement links TRBV7-2 to TRBJ1-2; 7 nucleotides match TRBD1. The CDR3 is made up of 15 amino acids. V shed 4 bases and J 2 bases; nucleotides not matched to a gene: 7. From germline, CDR1 is SGHTA and CDR2 FQGNSA. The CDR3 bases are TGTGCCAGCAGCTCTTGGGGACAGATCAACTATGGCTACACCTTC. Its protein product is CASSSWGQINYGYTF.